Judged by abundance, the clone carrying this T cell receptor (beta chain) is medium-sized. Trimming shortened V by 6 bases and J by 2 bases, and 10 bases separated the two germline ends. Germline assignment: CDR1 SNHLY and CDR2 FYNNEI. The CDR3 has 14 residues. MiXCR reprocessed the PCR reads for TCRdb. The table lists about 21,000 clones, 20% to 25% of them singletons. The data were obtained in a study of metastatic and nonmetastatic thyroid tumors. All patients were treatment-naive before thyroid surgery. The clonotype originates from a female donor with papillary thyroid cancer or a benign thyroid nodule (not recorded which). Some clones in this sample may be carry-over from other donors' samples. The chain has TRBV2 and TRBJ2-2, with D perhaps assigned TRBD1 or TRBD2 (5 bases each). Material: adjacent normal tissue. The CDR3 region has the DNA TGTGCCAGCAGCCCGGGACCTAACACCGGGGAGCTGTTTTTT. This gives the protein CASSPGPNTGELFF. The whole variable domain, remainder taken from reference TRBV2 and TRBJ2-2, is EPEVTQTPSHQVTQMGQEVILRCVPISNHLYFYWYRQILGQKVEFLVSFYNNEISEKSEIFDDQFSVERPDGSNFTLKIRSTKLEDSAMYFCASSPGPNTGELFFGEGSRLTVL.